This is a list of T cell receptor beta chains from one sample in a study of T cell repertoires in cytomegalovirus infection. MiXCR, run by TCRdb on the reads, gives a single entry per CDR3 protein. The sample lists more than 500,000 distinct CDR3 sequences; about 17% were seen once. Sequencing was carried out using CD8+ T cells from PBMCs. The origin of the receptors is a human donor in good health (CMV status not recorded). Some clones in this sample may be carry-over from other donors' samples. CDR3s include the opening cysteine and the closing phenylalanine or tryptophan. The D gene is left open where the match is weak. Clone size, where shown, is once, few, many, or a class for clones that have expanded.

TRBJ2-1,15,TRBV27,few,NA,TGTGCCAGCAGAAGGGAGACCTCGCCCTACAATGAGCAGTTCTTC,CASRRETSPYNEQFF
TRBJ2-3,16,TRBV2,NA,NA,TGTGCCAGCATCCTGCGGGGACGGCCTCGCACAGATACGCAGTATTTT,CASILRGRPRTDTQYF
TRBJ1-6,14,TRBV7-2,many,TRBD1,TGTGCCAGCAGCTCGAAGGGGGCAGGGTCACCCCTCCACTTT,CASSSKGAGSPLHF
TRBJ2-7,14,TRBV7-2,many,NA,TGTGCCAGCAGCTCCACAGGGGAGGGCTACGAGCAGTACTTC,CASSSTGEGYEQYF
TRBJ1-5,17,TRBV28,many,NA,TGTGCCAGCAGTCCCGCACCCGCAAGGCAGGGGTATCAGCCCCAGCATTTT,CASSPAPARQGYQPQHF
TRBJ1-2,13,TRBV27,few,NA,TGTGCCAGCAGTCCCGCGGGGCTGTATGGCTACACCTTC,CASSPAGLYGYTF
TRBJ1-2,12,TRBV19,few,NA,TGTGCCAGTAGTATCCCAGAGTATGGCTACACCTTC,CASSIPEYGYTF
TRBJ2-1,14,TRBV27,many,NA,TGTGCCAGCAGTCCAGATCCCTGGGTAAATGAGCAGTTCTTC,CASSPDPWVNEQFF
TRBJ2-1,15,TRBV9,few,TRBD2,TGTGCCAGCAGCGCCGCCGGGGGGTTAGACGGTGAGCAGTTCTTC,CASSAAGGLDGEQFF
TRBJ2-3,16,TRBV6-1,many,TRBD2,TGTGCCAGCAGTGAAAGACTAGCGGGAGAGGGCGATACGCAGTATTTT,CASSERLAGEGDTQYF
TRBJ2-1,16,TRBV7-6,NA,TRBD2,TGTGCCAGCAGCGCGTTACCGGGACTAGCAACGAATGAGCAGTTCTTC,CASSALPGLATNEQFF
TRBJ1-4,15,TRBV9,NA,NA,TGTGCCAGCAGCGTCTCAGCGAGATCTAGGGAAAAACTGTTTTTT,CASSVSARSREKLFF
TRBJ2-1,18,TRBV7-6,NA,TRBD2,TGTGCTAGCAGCCTCCTTCCTTACCTCGGACTAGCGTCCAATGAGCAGTTCTTC,CASSLLPYLGLASNEQFF
TRBJ2-5,15,TRBV7-9,medium-sized,NA,TGTGCCAGCAGCTTACGGAGGCGGGGTCAAGAGACCCAGTACTTC,CASSLRRRGQETQYF
TRBJ2-7,16,TRBV6-1,few,NA,TGTGCCAGCAGCCCCGAAATGGGGGAGGCCTCCTACGAGCAGTACTTC,CASSPEMGEASYEQYF
TRBJ1-6,13,TRBV5-4,NA,NA,TGTGCCAGCAGCTTCGGTTGGAATTCACCCCTCCACTTT,CASSFGWNSPLHF
TRBJ1-1,15,TRBV5-1,few,NA,TGCGCCAGCAGCCCCCGACGGGGGGCAGGTACTGAAGCTTTCTTT,CASSPRRGAGTEAFF
TRBJ2-3,11,TRBV7-9,many,NA,TGTGCCAGCAGCCTCACAGATACGCAGTATTTT,CASSLTDTQYF
TRBJ1-5,13,TRBV18,NA,TRBD1,TGTGCCAGCTCATACGACAGGGGGCAGCCCCAGCATTTT,CASSYDRGQPQHF
TRBJ2-7,14,TRBV7-6,many,TRBD1,TGTGCCAGCAGCTACGGGACAGGGGGCGACGAGCAGTACTTC,CASSYGTGGDEQYF
TRBJ2-3,12,TRBV6-2/TRBV6-3,NA,NA,TGTGCCACCAGGGTGGGAACAGATACGCAGTATTTT,CATRVGTDTQYF
TRBJ2-1,16,TRBV11-2,few,TRBD1,TGTGCCAGCAGCTTTAAGGGACAGGGTTTCTACAATGAGCAGTTCTTC,CASSFKGQGFYNEQFF
TRBJ2-1,15,TRBV5-6,NA,TRBD2,TGTGCCAGCAGCTCTCTAGCGGGGCTGAACAATGAGCAGTTCTTC,CASSSLAGLNNEQFF
TRBJ2-1,15,TRBV12-3/TRBV12-4,many,TRBD2,TGTGCCAGCAGCCCTAGCGGGGGGGCCGGCGATGAGCAGTTCTTC,CASSPSGGAGDEQFF
TRBJ1-5,14,TRBV28,NA,TRBD1,TGTGCCAGCAGTTTCCCGGGACAGGAAGAGCCCCAGCATTTT,CASSFPGQEEPQHF
TRBJ1-3,15,TRBV7-8,many,TRBD1,TGTGCCAGCAGCAAGGACAGGGGGCGAGGAAACACCATATATTTT,CASSKDRGRGNTIYF
TRBJ2-7,13,TRBV7-8,many,NA,TGTGCCAGCAGCTTGGGGGATACCTACGAGCAGTACTTC,CASSLGDTYEQYF
TRBJ2-5,16,TRBV27,NA,NA,TGTGCCAGCAGTTTAGACCCACTTGGGGCCCGTGAGACCCAGTACTTC,CASSLDPLGARETQYF
TRBJ2-7,14,TRBV7-9,many,TRBD1,TGTGCCAGCAGCAAGAGACAGGGGGGTGACGAGCAGTACTTC,CASSKRQGGDEQYF
TRBJ1-2,18,TRBV15,few,TRBD1,TGTGCCACCAGCAGAGCTCTAATACAGGGGGCGGAGGTAGTTGGCTACACCTTC,CATSRALIQGAEVVGYTF
TRBJ1-3,11,TRBV7-6,many,NA,TGTGCCAGCAGCCTTGGGGACACCATATATTTT,CASSLGDTIYF
TRBJ1-5,15,TRBV4-1,NA,NA,TGCGCCAGCAGCCAAGTCAAGGGGACGAATCAGCCCCAGCATTTT,CASSQVKGTNQPQHF
TRBJ2-7,11,TRBV2,few,NA,TGTGCCAGCAGTGAATTGTACGAGCAGTACTTC,CASSELYEQYF
TRBJ2-7,18,TRBV28,many,TRBD1,TGTGCCAGCAGTTTATCCACACCTCGGACAGGGGGCTACTACGAGCAGTACTTC,CASSLSTPRTGGYYEQYF
TRBJ2-5,13,TRBV12-3/TRBV12-4,many,NA,TGTGCCAGCAGTCCCGACGGACAAGAGACCCAGTACTTC,CASSPDGQETQYF
TRBJ2-1,11,TRBV4-2,once,NA,TGTGCCGCAGGGATTGCGAATGAGCAGTTCTTC,CAAGIANEQFF
TRBJ2-1,15,TRBV27,many,NA,TGTGCCAGCAGTTTATTAGGGTGGGAAAGAGAGGAGCAGTTCTTC,CASSLLGWEREEQFF
TRBJ2-3,17,TRBV20-1,NA,NA,TGCAGTGCTAGCGCTGAGGCGGACCTCATTAGCACAGATACGCAGTATTTT,CSASAEADLISTDTQYF
TRBJ1-6,17,TRBV6-5,many,NA,TGTGCCAGCAGTTACTCAGTCCATCGTGAGAATAATTCACCCCTCCACTTT,CASSYSVHRENNSPLHF
TRBJ2-7,14,TRBV6-5,many,NA,TGTGCCAGCAGTTACTCCCCCTCCTTATACGAGCAGTACTTC,CASSYSPSLYEQYF
TRBJ2-6,11,TRBV29-1,NA,NA,TGCAGCGCGTTTTGGTCAAACGTCCTGACTTTC,CSAFWSNVLTF
TRBJ2-1,16,TRBV4-1,NA,NA,TGCGCCAGCAGCCTAGGAGACCCGAGCTCCTACAATGAGCAGTTCTTC,CASSLGDPSSYNEQFF
TRBJ1-1,15,TRBV12-5,many,NA,TGTGCTAGTGGTCTCAGAGACCTGGGGGTCACTGAAGCTTTCTTT,CASGLRDLGVTEAFF
TRBJ1-1,11,TRBV2,NA,NA,TGTGCCAGCTGCTTGGGACCTGAAGCTTTCTTT,CASCLGPEAFF
TRBJ2-2,20,TRBV7-8,many,TRBD1,TGTGCCAGCAGCCCCAGTTTGATTGGACAGGGCGGCGGGCAGGCCGGGGAGCTGTTTTTT,CASSPSLIGQGGGQAGELFF
TRBJ2-7,14,TRBV27,few,TRBD1,TGTGCCAGCAGTTTATCGGGGACAGGGAATATTGGGTACTTC,CASSLSGTGNIGYF
TRBJ2-2,13,TRBV28,many,NA,TGTGCCAGCAGTTGGGGCGGACACCGGGGAGCTGTTTTT,CASSWGGHRGAVF
TRBJ2-7,14,TRBV11-2,NA,NA,TGTGCCAGCAGCTTAAACCCCACCTCCTACGAGCAGTACTTC,CASSLNPTSYEQYF
TRBJ1-2,13,TRBV12-3/TRBV12-4,few,NA,TGTGCCAGCAGTCCTCAGGGAGTCAATGGCTACACCTTC,CASSPQGVNGYTF
TRBJ2-4,16,TRBV7-8,many,TRBD2,TGTGCCAGCAGCTTAGTGCGGGGGGGCGTCAAAAACATTCAGTACTTC,CASSLVRGGVKNIQYF
TRBJ2-5,13,TRBV7-8,many,NA,TGTGCCAGCAGCAGCCAAGGAGGAGAGACCCAGTACTTC,CASSSQGGETQYF
TRBJ1-2,11,TRBV29-1,NA,NA,TGCAGCGTTGAAACCCGGCTTGGCTACACCTTC,CSVETRLGYTF
TRBJ1-4,15,TRBV7-9,few,NA,TGTGCCAGCAGCCCCCGACAAACAACTAATGAAAAACTGTTTTTT,CASSPRQTTNEKLFF
TRBJ2-3,15,TRBV11-2,NA,TRBD2,TGTGCCAGCAGCTTCACTAGCGGGAGACCAGATACGCAGTATTTT,CASSFTSGRPDTQYF
TRBJ2-1,15,TRBV20-1,once,TRBD2,TGCAGTGCTAGAGATTGGCAGGAGGGAGGGGATGAGCAGTTCTTC,CSARDWQEGGDEQFF